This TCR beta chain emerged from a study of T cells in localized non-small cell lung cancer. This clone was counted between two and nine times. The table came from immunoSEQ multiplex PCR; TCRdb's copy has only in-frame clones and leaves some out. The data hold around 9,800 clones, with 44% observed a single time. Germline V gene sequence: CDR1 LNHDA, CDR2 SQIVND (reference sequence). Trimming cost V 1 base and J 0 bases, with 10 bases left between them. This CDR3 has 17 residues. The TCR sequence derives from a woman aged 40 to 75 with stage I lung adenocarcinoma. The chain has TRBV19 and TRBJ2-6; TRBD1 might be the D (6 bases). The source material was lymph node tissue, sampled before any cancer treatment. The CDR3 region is CASSIGTEHSGANVLTF. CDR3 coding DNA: TGTGCCAGTAGTATAGGGACAGAGCACTCTGGGGCCAACGTCCTGACTTTC.